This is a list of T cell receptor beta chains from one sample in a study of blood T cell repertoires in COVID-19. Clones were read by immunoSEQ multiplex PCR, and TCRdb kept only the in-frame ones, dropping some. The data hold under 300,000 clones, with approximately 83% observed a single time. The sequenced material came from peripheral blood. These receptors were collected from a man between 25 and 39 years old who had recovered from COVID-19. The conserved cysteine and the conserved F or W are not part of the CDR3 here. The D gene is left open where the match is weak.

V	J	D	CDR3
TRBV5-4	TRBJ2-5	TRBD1	ASSLGGQGETQY
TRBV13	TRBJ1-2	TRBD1	ASSLKQGSHGYT
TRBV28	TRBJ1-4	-	ASSLGGSNEKLF
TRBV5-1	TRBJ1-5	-	ASSFGGNQPQH
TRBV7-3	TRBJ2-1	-	ASSSNNEQF
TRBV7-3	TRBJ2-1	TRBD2	ASRWTSGDNEQF
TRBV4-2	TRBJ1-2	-	ASSQGDRAGYGYT
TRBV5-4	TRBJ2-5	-	AAGPQETQY
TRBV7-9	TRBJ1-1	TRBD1	ASSSLRTGRWEVAF
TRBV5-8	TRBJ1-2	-	ASSPWGGAGYT
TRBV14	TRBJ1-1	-	ASSQSVSNTEAF
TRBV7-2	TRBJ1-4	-	ASSPGTGGEKLF
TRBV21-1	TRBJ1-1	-	ASSKAREGGNTEAF
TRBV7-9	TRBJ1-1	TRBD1	ASGAWDRGLGTEAF
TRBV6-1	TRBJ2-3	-	ASSEVSREADTQY
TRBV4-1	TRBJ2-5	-	ASSHAGTLSTQY
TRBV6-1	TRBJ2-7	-	ASSEIAYEQY